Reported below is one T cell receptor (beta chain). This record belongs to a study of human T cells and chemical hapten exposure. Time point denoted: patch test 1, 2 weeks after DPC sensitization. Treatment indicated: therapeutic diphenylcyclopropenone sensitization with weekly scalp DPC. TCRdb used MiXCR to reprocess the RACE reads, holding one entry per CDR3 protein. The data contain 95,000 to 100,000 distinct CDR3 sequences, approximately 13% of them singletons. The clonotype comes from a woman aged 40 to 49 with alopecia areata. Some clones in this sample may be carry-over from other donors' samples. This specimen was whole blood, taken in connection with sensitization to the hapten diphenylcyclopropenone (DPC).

The CDR3: CASSTQGANTEAFF. CDR3 DNA sequence: TGTGCCAGCAGCACTCAGGGGGCGAACACTGAAGCTTTCTTT. The chain employs TRBV7-9 and TRBJ1-1, with 8 bases identical to TRBD1. The CDR3 sequence is 14 residues long. J gave up 1 base and V 5 bases, and 3 bases lay outside the gene matches. The germline V gene encodes CDR1 SEHNR and CDR2 FQNEAQ (reference sequence).